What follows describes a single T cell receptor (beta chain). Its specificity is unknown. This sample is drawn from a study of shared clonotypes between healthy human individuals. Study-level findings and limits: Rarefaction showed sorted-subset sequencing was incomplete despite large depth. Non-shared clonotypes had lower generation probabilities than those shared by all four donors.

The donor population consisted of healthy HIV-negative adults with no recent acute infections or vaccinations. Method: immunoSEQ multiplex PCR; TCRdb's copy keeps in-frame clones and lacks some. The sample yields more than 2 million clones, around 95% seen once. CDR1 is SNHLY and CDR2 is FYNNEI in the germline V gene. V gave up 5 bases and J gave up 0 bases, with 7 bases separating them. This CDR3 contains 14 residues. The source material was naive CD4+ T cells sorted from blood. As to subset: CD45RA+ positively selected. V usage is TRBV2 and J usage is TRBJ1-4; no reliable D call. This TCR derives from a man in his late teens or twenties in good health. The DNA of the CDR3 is TGTGCCAGCAGTCCGGTTGCAACTAATGAAAAACTGTTTTTT. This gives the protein CASSPVATNEKLFF.